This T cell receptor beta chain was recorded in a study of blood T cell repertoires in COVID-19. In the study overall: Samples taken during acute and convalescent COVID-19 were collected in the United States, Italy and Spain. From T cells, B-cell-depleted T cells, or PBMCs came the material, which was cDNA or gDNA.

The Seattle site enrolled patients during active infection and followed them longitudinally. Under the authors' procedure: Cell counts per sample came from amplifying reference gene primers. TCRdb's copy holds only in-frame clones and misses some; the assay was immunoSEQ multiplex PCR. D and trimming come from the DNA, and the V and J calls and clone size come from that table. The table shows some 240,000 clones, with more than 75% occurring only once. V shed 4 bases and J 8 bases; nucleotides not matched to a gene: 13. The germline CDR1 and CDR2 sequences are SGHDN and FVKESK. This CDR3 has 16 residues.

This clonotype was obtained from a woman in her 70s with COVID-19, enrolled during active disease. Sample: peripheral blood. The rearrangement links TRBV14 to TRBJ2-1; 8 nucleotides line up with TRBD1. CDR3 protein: CASSPLLQGVYDEQFF. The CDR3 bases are TGTGCCAGCAGCCCGCTACTACAGGGGGTGTACGATGAGCAGTTCTTC.